The clone carrying this T cell receptor (beta chain) came up a few times. The data were obtained in a study of cytomegalovirus exposure and HLA in healthy donors. The CDR3 consists of 12 residues. V lost 7 bases, J lost 3 bases, and 10 bases lay in between. CDR1 is MDHEN and CDR2 is SYDVKM in the germline V gene. The table came from immunoSEQ multiplex PCR; TCRdb's copy has only in-frame clones and leaves some out. The sample holds around 400,000 clones, roughly 90% seen once. The specimen sequenced was PBMCs. The chain recombines TRBV28 with TRBJ2-7, with D possibly being TRBD2 (5 bases). The sequence was collected from a woman under 30 in good health and CMV-seronegative. CDR3 amino acids: CASTSSRYEQYF. The CDR3 DNA is TGTGCCAGCACGTCTAGCCGCTACGAGCAGTACTTC.